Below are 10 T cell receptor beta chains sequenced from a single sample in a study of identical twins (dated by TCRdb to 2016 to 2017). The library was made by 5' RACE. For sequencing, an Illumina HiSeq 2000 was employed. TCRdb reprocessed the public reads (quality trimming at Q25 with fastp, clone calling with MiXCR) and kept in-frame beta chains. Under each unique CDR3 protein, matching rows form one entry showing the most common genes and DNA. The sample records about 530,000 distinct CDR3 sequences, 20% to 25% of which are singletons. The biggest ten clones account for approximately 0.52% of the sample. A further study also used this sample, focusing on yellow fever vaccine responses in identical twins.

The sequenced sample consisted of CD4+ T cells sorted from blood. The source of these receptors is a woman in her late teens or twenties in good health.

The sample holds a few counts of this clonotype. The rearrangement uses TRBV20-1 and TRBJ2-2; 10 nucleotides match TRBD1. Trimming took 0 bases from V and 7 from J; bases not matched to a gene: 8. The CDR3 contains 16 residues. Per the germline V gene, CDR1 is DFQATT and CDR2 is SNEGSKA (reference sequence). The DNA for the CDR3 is TGCAGTGCTAGAGATCCTGGGACAGGGGAATTCGGGGAGCTGTTTTTT. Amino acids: CSARDPGTGEFGELFF.

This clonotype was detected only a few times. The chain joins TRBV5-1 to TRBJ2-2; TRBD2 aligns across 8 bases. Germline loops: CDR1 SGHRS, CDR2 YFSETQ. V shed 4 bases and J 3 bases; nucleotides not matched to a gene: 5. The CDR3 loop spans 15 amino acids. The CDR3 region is CASSETSGHTGELFF. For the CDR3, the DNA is TGCGCCAGCAGCGAAACTAGCGGACACACCGGGGAGCTGTTTTTT.

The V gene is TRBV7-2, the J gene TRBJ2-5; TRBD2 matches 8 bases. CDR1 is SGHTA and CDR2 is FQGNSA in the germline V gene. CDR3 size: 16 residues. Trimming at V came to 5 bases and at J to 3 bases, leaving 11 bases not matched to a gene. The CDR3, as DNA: TGTGCCAGCAGCCTCCCTCAGCGGGGGCTAGAAGAGACCCAGTACTTC. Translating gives CASSLPQRGLEETQYF.

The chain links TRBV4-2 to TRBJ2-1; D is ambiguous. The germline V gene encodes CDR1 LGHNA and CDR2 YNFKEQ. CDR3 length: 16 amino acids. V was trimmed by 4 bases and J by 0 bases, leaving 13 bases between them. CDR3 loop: CASSRGIPSSYNEQFF. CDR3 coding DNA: TGTGCCAGCAGCCGAGGAATACCCAGCTCCTACAATGAGCAGTTCTTC.

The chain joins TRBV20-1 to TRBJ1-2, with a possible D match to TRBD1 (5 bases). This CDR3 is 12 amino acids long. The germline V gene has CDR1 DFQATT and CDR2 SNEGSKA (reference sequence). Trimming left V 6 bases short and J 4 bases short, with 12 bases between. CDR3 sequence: CSAAGTVYGYTF. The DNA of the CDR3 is TGCAGTGCAGCAGGGACGGTCTATGGCTACACCTTC.

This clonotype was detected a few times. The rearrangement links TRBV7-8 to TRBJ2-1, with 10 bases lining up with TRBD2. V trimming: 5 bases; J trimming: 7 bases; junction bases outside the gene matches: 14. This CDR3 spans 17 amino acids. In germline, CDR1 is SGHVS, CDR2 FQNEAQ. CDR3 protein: CASSLTSIAGGHNEQFF. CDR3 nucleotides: TGTGCCAGCAGCCTTACGTCGATAGCGGGGGGTCATAATGAGCAGTTCTTC.

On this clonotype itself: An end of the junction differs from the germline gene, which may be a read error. CDR3 coding DNA: TGCGCCAGCAGCCAAATCCCCGGGACTAGCGGAGGGGGTGAGGACTTC. Its translation is CASSQIPGTSGGGEDF. The V and J genes are TRBV4-1 and TRBJ2-4, with 11 bases matching TRBD2. The CDR3 consists of 16 residues. Germline values: CDR1 MGHRA, CDR2 YSYEKL.

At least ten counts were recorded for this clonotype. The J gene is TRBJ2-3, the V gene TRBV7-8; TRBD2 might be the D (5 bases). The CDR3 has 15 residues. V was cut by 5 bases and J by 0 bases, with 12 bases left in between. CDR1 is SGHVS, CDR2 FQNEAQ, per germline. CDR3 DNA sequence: TGTGCCAGCAGCACGACCCGGACTAGCACAGATACGCAGTATTTT. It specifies CASSTTRTSTDTQYF.

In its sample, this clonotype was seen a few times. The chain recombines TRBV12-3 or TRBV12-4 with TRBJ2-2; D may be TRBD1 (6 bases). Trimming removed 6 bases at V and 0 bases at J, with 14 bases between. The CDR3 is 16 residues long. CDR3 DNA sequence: TGTGCCAGCAGCCTAGACAGGTGGTCGAACACCGGGGAGCTGTTTTTT. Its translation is CASSLDRWSNTGELFF.

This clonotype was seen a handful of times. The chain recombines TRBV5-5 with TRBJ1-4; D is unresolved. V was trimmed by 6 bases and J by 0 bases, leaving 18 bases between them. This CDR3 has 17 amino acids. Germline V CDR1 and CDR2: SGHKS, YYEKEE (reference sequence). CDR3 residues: CASTQRVSGSTNEKLFF. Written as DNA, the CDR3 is TGTGCCAGCACACAAAGAGTTTCAGGCTCAACTAATGAAAAACTGTTTTTT.